This T cell receptor (beta chain) was sequenced for a study of vaccination effects on CD4 cells after COVID-19 (dated by TCRdb to between 2022 and 2023). For the study in its entirety: Each participant got two doses of an mRNA SARS-CoV-2 vaccine, either BNT162b2 or mRNA-1273. Cultures from other donors in the study were sequenced using the Oncomine TCR Beta short-read assay on an Illumina iSeq 100. SARS-CoV-2 spike-specific CD4+ TCR repertoires from before and after mRNA vaccination were compared in COVID-19 convalescent patients and in infection-naive vaccine recipients. Altogether, roughly 10 COVID-19 convalescent patients and a few SARS-CoV-2-naive healthy vaccine recipients made up the full study. Here is what the overall study found, with its caveats: Marked clonal contraction was observed in both infection-induced and vaccine-induced clones at late post-vaccination timepoints, consistent with waning T cell responses. Only a small number of convalescent patients were included, and no early post-infection timepoints were available, which limited the study. Among healthy vaccine recipients, nearly all vaccine-induced clones were SARS-CoV-2 mono-reactive, and just 1 of 255 was cross-reactive with common cold coronaviruses.

Trimming removed 4 bases from V and 10 bases from J, leaving 16 bases between the germline ends. From the cysteine up to the phenylalanine, the CDR3 has a length of 14 residues. Only CDR3 DNA is held: 42 bases, read in frame from base 1. Via the germline V gene, CDR1 is KGHSH and CDR2 LQKENI. Library preparation was by the immunoSEQ multiplex PCR assay. TCR beta CDR3 sequencing was performed on DNA from the cultured, isolated CD4+ T cells. Regarding the original processing steps: Non-productive TCR sequences were discarded, and reads were trimmed to the CDR3 region, with only CDR3s of 7 or more amino acids retained. The MANAFEST web app was used to identify antigen-specific clonotypes by comparing expansion in peptide wells with expansion in reference cultures. To count as positive, a clone had to show expansion at FDR<0.05 compared with the reference and with all other wells, an odds ratio above 5, and a frequency above 0.1% in two replicate wells. Cross-reactive clonotypes were defined as significantly expanded in SARS-CoV-2 spike wells and in at least one common cold coronavirus spike condition. CDR3 similarity was assessed by Levenshtein distance with the stringdist R package, and unrooted trees were built with ape in R 3.6.1. TCRdb stores this immuneACCESS table with in-frame sequences only. Part of the clones is absent; in the studies checked, under half of the shortfall reflects unresolved V genes, and no reason is known for the rest. The D gene and trimming were derived from the DNA, and the V and J assignments and clone size from that table. The sample table shows 30,000 to 35,000 clones, and 73% are seen once. Approximately 30% of the sample is held by the ten biggest clonotypes.

In the ViraFEST assay, PBMC were stimulated with viral peptide pools, and TCR sequencing was then used to find antigen-specific CD4+ T cell clonotypes based on their expansion. After 10 days of culture, CD4+ T cells were isolated with the EasySep CD4+ T cell isolation kit. Negative nucleocapsid antibody results before and after vaccination confirmed that the healthy vaccine recipients had no prior SARS-CoV-2 infection. A few million PBMC per well were cultured with about 9 ug/ml peptides in IMDM containing approximately 4.5% human AB serum, approximately 10 IU/ml IL-2 and gentamicin. On days 3 and 7, half of the culture medium was replaced with fresh IL-2-containing medium. Unless noted otherwise, every peptide stimulation condition was cultured in triplicate wells. PBMC were separated from whole blood using Ficoll-Paque Plus gradient centrifugation and were then either cryopreserved at -140C or used fresh. The overlapping peptide pools covered the spike proteins of SARS-CoV-2 and of the common cold coronaviruses HCoV-NL63, HCoV-OC43 and HCoV-229E. The QIAamp micro DNA kit was used to extract genomic DNA from the cultured CD4+ T cells.

A few counts support this clone. What this receptor recognizes is not known. No quality values exist for individual bases; no much larger clone is one base distant. Sequenced here: CD4+ T cells from PBMCs cultured with HCoV-OC43 spike peptides, sampled before COVID-19 vaccination. The cell subset or site label on this specimen signifies: HCoV-OC43 spike overlapping peptide pool stimulation. The sequence links TRBV18 to TRBJ2-2; the best D guess is TRBD1, with 7 bases matching. The sequence was collected from a human donor who received a COVID-19 vaccine. The CDR3 has the sequence CASSRGQEGMELFF. The bases read TGTGCCAGCTCACGAGGACAGGAGGGAATGGAGCTGTTTTTT.